The 30 T cell receptor beta chains presented below share a single source sample, sequenced in a study of cytomegalovirus exposure and HLA in healthy donors. The repertoire was sequenced with immunoSEQ multiplex PCR; TCRdb's copy has only in-frame clones and lacks some. The sample shows 70,000 or so clones, about 95% of them seen only once. Sequencing input: PBMCs. The receptors originated from a woman younger than 35 in good health and CMV-seronegative.

This sequence joins TRBV14 and TRBJ2-5; D ambiguous. V lost 0 bases, J lost 5 bases, and 4 bases lay in between. The CDR3 spans 12 residues. CDR1 is SGHDN, CDR2 FVKESK, per germline. The CDR3 protein is CASSQERETQYF. For the CDR3, the DNA is TGTGCCAGCAGCCAAGAACGGGAGACCCAGTACTTC.

This sequence joins TRBV19 and TRBJ1-1, with no clear D. The CDR3 contains 16 residues. Germline assignment: CDR1 LNHDA and CDR2 SQIVND (reference sequence). V lost 0 bases and J lost 6, with 17 bases in between. The CDR3 DNA follows: TGTGCCAGTAGTATAGATTTAAACCGATTGGGCGCTGAAGCTTTCTTT. Protein product: CASSIDLNRLGAEAFF.

The chain carries TRBV9 and TRBJ2-1; D gene uncertain. The CDR3 has 11 residues. V was shortened by 1 base and J by 8 bases, with 4 bases between the two germline ends. CDR1 is SGDLS, CDR2 YYNGEE, per germline. The CDR3 region has the DNA TGTGCCAGCAGCGTATCGGATGAGCAGTTCTTC. Encoded protein: CASSVSDEQFF.

V gene TRBV15 combines with J gene TRBJ2-7; D is uncertain. V shed 3 bases and J shed 2 bases, with 11 bases lying between them. CDR1 and CDR2 from the germline V gene are LNHNV and YYDKDF (reference sequence). This CDR3 has 14 residues. DNA for the CDR3: TGTGCCACCAGCAGCCGGGTCCACACCTACGAGCAGTACTTC. The encoded protein is CATSSRVHTYEQYF. The full variable domain, completed using reference TRBV15 and TRBJ2-7, is DAMVIQNPRYQVTQFGKPVTLSCSQTLNHNVMYWYQQKSSQAPKLLFHYYDKDFNNEADTPDNFQSRRPNTSFCFLDIRSPGLGDTAMYLCATSSRVHTYEQYFGPGTRLTVT.

The chain has TRBV7-6 and TRBJ1-1; D gene ambiguous. Germline V gene lookup returns CDR1 SGHVS and CDR2 FNYEAQ. CDR3 length: 14 amino acids. Trimming shortened V by 1 base and J by 2 bases, and 8 bases separated the two germline ends. The CDR3 is CASSLEALNTEAFF. DNA of the CDR3: TGTGCCAGCAGCTTAGAAGCCCTCAACACTGAAGCTTTCTTT. Combining the CDR3 with reference TRBV7-6 and TRBJ1-1 gives the whole variable domain GAGVSQSPRYKVTKRGQDVALRCDPISGHVSLYWYRQALGQGPEFLTYFNYEAQQDKSGLPNDRFSAERPEGSISTLTIQRTEQRDSAMYRCASSLEALNTEAFFGQGTRLTVV.

This chain connects TRBV27 to TRBJ2-7; TRBD2 matches at 7 bases. Per the germline V gene, CDR1 is MNHEY and CDR2 is SMNVEV (reference sequence). This CDR3 has 16 residues. V lost 5 bases, J lost 7 bases, and 17 bases stayed unmatched. The CDR3 loop reads CASSGKSRDYLGEQYF. CDR3 nucleotides: TGTGCCAGCAGTGGCAAATCCCGGGACTACCTTGGGGAGCAGTACTTC.

The J gene is TRBJ2-5, the V gene TRBV18; D is perhaps TRBD2 (7 bases). In germline, CDR1 is KGHSH, CDR2 LQKENI. The CDR3 sequence is 13 residues long. Trimming took 3 bases from V and 5 from J, leaving 10 bases between them. The CDR3 DNA follows: TGTGCCAGCTCACCGGGGGGGCCTGAGACCCAGTACTTC. As protein: CASSPGGPETQYF.

This chain connects TRBV6-5 to TRBJ2-3; a possible D gene is TRBD1 (7 bases). V shed 2 bases and J shed 11 bases, with 8 bases lying between them. Germline-derived CDR1 and CDR2 are MNHEY and SVGAGI. The CDR3 runs to 11 residues. For the CDR3, the DNA is TGTGCCAGCAGTTACCAGGGGGGGCAGTATTTT. Amino acids: CASSYQGGQYF.

The CDR3 nucleotides read TGTGCCAGCAGCTTAAGGCGGTCTAGCACAGATACGCAGTATTTT. It translates to CASSLRRSSTDTQYF. The V call is TRBV7-6, the J call TRBJ2-3; D gene unclear. V dropped 2 bases and J dropped 0 bases, with 9 bases sitting between them. The CDR3 sequence is 15 residues long. Germline CDR1 and CDR2: SGHVS and FNYEAQ.

The gene calls are TRBV29-1 and TRBJ2-1, with 9 positions matching TRBD1. The CDR3 sequence is 13 residues long. Germline values: CDR1 SQVTM, CDR2 ANQGSEA. The V gene end was trimmed by 8 bases and the J gene end by 7 bases; junction bases not matched to a gene: 9. Written as DNA, the CDR3 is TGCAGCTCACGCGGACAGGGGCTAAATGAGCAGTTCTTC. Its translation is CSSRGQGLNEQFF.

This chain joins TRBV2 and TRBJ1-1; D is possibly TRBD1 (5 bases). This CDR3 region has 16 residues. CDR1 is SNHLY, CDR2 FYNNEI, per germline. Trimming removed 7 bases from V and 1 base from J, with 19 bases in between. This CDR3 reads CASNSEGRWSNTEAFF. DNA for the CDR3: TGTGCCAGCAACTCTGAGGGGAGGTGGTCGAACACTGAAGCTTTCTTT. Complete variable domain (other parts from reference TRBV2 and TRBJ1-1): EPEVTQTPSHQVTQMGQEVILRCVPISNHLYFYWYRQILGQKVEFLVSFYNNEISEKSEIFDDQFSVERPDGSNFTLKIRSTKLEDSAMYFCASNSEGRWSNTEAFFGQGTRLTVV.

This clone has just one count. This rearrangement joins TRBV14 to TRBJ2-1, with 9 bases lining up with TRBD1. V shed 4 bases and J 4 bases; nucleotides not matched to a gene: 8. The length of the CDR3 is 16 residues. Germline V gene data show CDR1 as SGHDN and CDR2 as FVKESK. DNA for the CDR3: TGTGCCAGCAGCCCGACGCGGGACAGGGTATACAATGAGCAGTTCTTC. Translated: CASSPTRDRVYNEQFF.

The chain uses TRBV5-1 and TRBJ2-2, with 9 bases matching TRBD1. The CDR3 covers 15 residues. Germline V gene sequence: CDR1 SGHRS, CDR2 YFSETQ. The V segment lost 2 bases and the J segment 6 bases; nucleotides outside the gene matches: 5. This CDR3 is CASSLRQGGSGELFF. CDR3 bases: TGCGCCAGCAGCTTAAGACAGGGGGGTTCCGGGGAGCTGTTTTTT.

This chain connects TRBV11-2 to TRBJ2-5; no clear D gene. The germline V gene has CDR1 SGHAT and CDR2 FQNNGV. Trimming removed 5 bases at V and 5 bases at J, with 9 bases between. The CDR3 is 12 residues long. CDR3 in DNA: TGTGCCAGCAGCCCCTCTACGGAGACCCAGTACTTC. Protein product: CASSPSTETQYF.

The chain employs TRBV10-3 and TRBJ1-4, with 9 nucleotides matching TRBD1. CDR1 and CDR2 from the germline V gene are ENHRY and SYGVKD. The J segment lost 5 bases and the V segment lost 2 bases, leaving 3 bases of the junction unmatched. This CDR3 spans 15 amino acids. The CDR3 loop is CAISEGGQGNEKLFF. CDR3 DNA sequence: TGTGCCATCAGTGAGGGGGGACAGGGCAATGAAAAACTGTTTTTT.

The chain has TRBV19 and TRBJ1-6, with TRBD1 matching over 7 bases. From germline, CDR1 is LNHDA and CDR2 SQIVND (reference sequence). The CDR3 has 17 residues. The ends lost 6 bases at V and 0 bases at J; junction bases unmatched: 8. CDR3 sequence: CASRLSRGSSYNSPLHF. In DNA, the CDR3 is TGTGCCAGTAGGCTTTCCAGGGGGAGCTCCTATAATTCACCCCTCCACTTT.

The J gene is TRBJ2-1, the V gene TRBV5-1; D is undetermined. The CDR3 extends over 14 amino acids. CDR1 SGHRS and CDR2 YFSETQ come from the germline V gene. V lost 4 bases and J lost 4, with 12 bases in between. The CDR3 DNA reads TGCGCCAGCAGCCCCCGGGTTCCTTACAATGAGCAGTTCTTC. Its protein is CASSPRVPYNEQFF.

The rearrangement uses TRBV7-9 and TRBJ2-3; 7 bases agree with TRBD1. Germline CDR1 SEHNR, CDR2 FQNEAQ (reference sequence). The CDR3 is 15 residues long. The junction had 5 bases not matched to a gene; V was cut back by 1 base and J by 4 bases. CDR3 sequence: CASSLGTGRPDTQYF. In DNA form, the CDR3 reads TGTGCCAGCAGCTTAGGGACAGGCCGTCCAGATACGCAGTATTTT.

This clone turned up a few times. V is TRBV9 and J is TRBJ2-7, with 10 bases identical to TRBD2. The germline V gene has CDR1 SGDLS and CDR2 YYNGEE. The V and J ends lost 4 bases and 7 bases, in that order; junction bases with no gene match: 11. CDR3 length equals 15 residues. The CDR3 bases are TGTGCCAGCAGCCCTCTAGCGGGGGATATCGAGGAGCAGTACTTC. This sequence encodes CASSPLAGDIEEQYF.

This chain joins TRBV28 and TRBJ2-1, with TRBD2 matching over 14 bases. The trim removed 3 bases at V and 8 bases at J, leaving 15 bases unmatched. Germline V CDR1 and CDR2: MDHEN, SYDVKM. The CDR3 length is 19 residues. The chain's CDR3 is CASSFMGPRTSGRLDEQFF. The DNA of the CDR3 is TGTGCCAGCAGTTTTATGGGGCCCCGGACTAGCGGGAGGTTGGATGAGCAGTTCTTC.

V and J are TRBV19 and TRBJ2-1; 9 bases align to TRBD2. The CDR3 covers 15 residues. Germline values: CDR1 LNHDA, CDR2 SQIVND (reference sequence). V shed 3 bases and J 7 bases; nucleotides not matched to a gene: 7. The CDR3 spells CASSIAGGRPNEQFF. The CDR3 region has the DNA TGTGCCAGTAGTATTGCGGGGGGGCGTCCTAATGAGCAGTTCTTC.

V gene TRBV6-5 combines with J gene TRBJ2-7, with 10 bases identical to TRBD1. The CDR3 runs to 14 residues. J lost 5 bases, V lost 2 bases, and 3 bases had no gene match. In germline, CDR1 is MNHEY, CDR2 SVGAGI. As DNA, the CDR3 is TGTGCCAGCAGTTACGGGACAGGGGTGGACGAGCAGTACTTC. Amino acid sequence: CASSYGTGVDEQYF.

The chain couples TRBV7-6 to TRBJ2-7, with D maybe TRBD1 (6 bases). CDR3 length equals 14 residues. Trimming left V 4 bases short and J 1 base short, with 11 bases between. The germline V gene encodes CDR1 SGHVS and CDR2 FNYEAQ. CDR3 region: CASSSVGQSYEQYF. CDR3 DNA sequence: TGTGCCAGCAGCTCCGTGGGACAATCCTACGAGCAGTACTTC.

The chain links TRBV4-2 to TRBJ1-1; 9 nucleotides align to TRBD1. Germline values: CDR1 LGHNA, CDR2 YNFKEQ. Trimming at V came to 2 bases and at J to 5 bases, leaving 3 bases not matched to a gene. CDR3 length equals 14 residues. As DNA, the CDR3 is TGTGCCAGCAGCCAAACAGGGGGCAAGACTGAAGCTTTCTTT. Amino acid sequence: CASSQTGGKTEAFF.

The chain has TRBV4-1 and TRBJ2-7; 8 bases are a match to TRBD1. The V and J ends lost 3 bases and 5 bases, in that order; junction bases with no gene match: 9. The CDR3 sequence is 15 residues long. Germline CDR1 is MGHRA and CDR2 is YSYEKL. CDR3 residues: CASSHSDRDPDEQYF. CDR3 DNA: TGCGCCAGCAGCCATTCGGACAGGGATCCCGACGAGCAGTACTTC.

CDR3 nucleotide sequence: TGTGCCAGCAGTGAATCGTTTGGGGGGGGAGAGACCCAGTACTTC. This sequence encodes CASSESFGGGETQYF. The chain joins TRBV2 to TRBJ2-5, with 7 bases that match TRBD2. V lost 2 bases to trimming and J lost 4 bases; unmatched junction nucleotides: 7. The CDR3 length is 15 residues. CDR1 and CDR2 from the germline V gene are SNHLY and FYNNEI.

V and J are TRBV28 and TRBJ2-1, with 7 bases that match TRBD2. The CDR3 sequence is 16 residues long. Unmatched junction bases numbered 10, after V lost 4 bases and J lost 4 bases. Germline CDR1 and CDR2: MDHEN and SYDVKM. CDR3 in amino acids: CASSSSLLAVYNEQFF. The CDR3 coding sequence is TGTGCCAGCAGTTCAAGTTTGCTAGCGGTATACAATGAGCAGTTCTTC.

The chain is built from TRBV7-3 and TRBJ2-6; 9 bases are shared with TRBD1. This CDR3 has 21 residues. V shed 1 base and J 0 bases; nucleotides not matched to a gene: 13. Looked up from germline, CDR1 is SGHTA and CDR2 is FQGTGA. CDR3 amino acids: CASSLIPKHGQGSSGANVLTF. The CDR3 coding sequence is TGTGCCAGCAGCTTAATCCCGAAACATGGACAGGGGAGCTCTGGGGCCAACGTCCTGACTTTC.

CDR3 residues: CASSLGQGYNEQFF. As DNA, the CDR3 is TGTGCCAGCAGTTTAGGACAGGGCTACAATGAGCAGTTCTTC. This rearrangement joins TRBV27 to TRBJ2-1; TRBD1 agrees at 8 bases. The V gene end was trimmed by 2 bases and the J gene end by 3 bases; junction bases not matched to a gene: 0. Germline CDR1 and CDR2: MNHEY and SMNVEV (reference sequence). This CDR3 has 14 residues.

CDR3 protein: CASSLGGKGTGELFF. CDR3 nucleotide sequence: TGTGCCAGCAGCTTGGGCGGGAAGGGCACCGGGGAGCTGTTTTTT. The V gene is TRBV5-4, the J gene TRBJ2-2, with D possibly being TRBD2 (6 bases). Trimming shortened V by 0 bases and J by 4 bases, and 10 bases separated the two germline ends. The CDR3 runs to 15 residues. Germline V CDR1 and CDR2: SGHNT, YYREEE (reference sequence).